These T cell receptor beta chains were read from a single sample in a study of spatial heterogeneity in lung cancer. From the 5' RACE reads, TCRdb called clonotypes with MiXCR, one entry per CDR3 protein. The top ten clones hold about 9.9% of a sample with about 8,800 distinct CDR3 sequences, 4.5% of them seen once. Sequencing used lung tumor tissue, obtained at surgery. The receptors originated from a female donor with early-stage non-small cell lung cancer. CDR3s include the opening cysteine and the closing phenylalanine or tryptophan. Each record gives: D gene, clone size, J gene, V gene, CDR3 DNA, CDR3 protein. The D gene is left open where the match is weak. Clone size, where shown, is once, few, many, or a class for clones that have expanded.

TRBD2,medium-sized,TRBJ2-3,TRBV11-2,TGTGCCAGCAGCCCCCCGGGCGGGAGGGACCGCACAGATACGCAGTATTTT,CASSPPGGRDRTDTQYF
.,many,TRBJ2-1,TRBV7-3,TGTGCCAGCAGCTTAGTTCCAGGGATCAATGAGCAGTTCTTC,CASSLVPGINEQFF
TRBD2,many,TRBJ2-7,TRBV3-1,TGTGCCAGCAGCCAAGAAGTGTGGACTAGCGGGAATGAAGTCTACGAGCAGTACTTC,CASSQEVWTSGNEVYEQYF
.,.,TRBJ1-1,TRBV5-1,TGCGCCAGCAGCTTGGACTTCAACACTGAAGCTTTCTTT,CASSLDFNTEAFF
.,medium-sized,TRBJ2-2,TRBV5-1,TGCGCCAGCAGCTTGTCCGGGGAGCTGTTTTTT,CASSLSGELFF
TRBD2,many,TRBJ2-2,TRBV9,TGTGCCAGCAGCGTAGCGAGCGGGGTAGGCGGGGAGCTGTTTTTT,CASSVASGVGGELFF
TRBD1,few,TRBJ2-1,TRBV5-8,TGTGCCAGCAGCTTGAACAGGGGCCGGGATTTATACAATGAGCAGTTCTTC,CASSLNRGRDLYNEQFF
TRBD1,many,TRBJ2-7,TRBV6-5,TGTGCCAGCAGATCCCCGGGACAGGGGTTATACGAGCAGTACTTC,CASRSPGQGLYEQYF
TRBD1,medium-sized,TRBJ2-7,TRBV6-5,TGTGCCAGCAGTGACCGTGCCGGGACAGGCAGCTCCTACGAGCAGTACTTC,CASSDRAGTGSSYEQYF
.,medium-sized,TRBJ1-1,TRBV5-5,TGTGCCAGCACCCTTGGGTCCGGGGAGAACACTGAAGCTTTCTTT,CASTLGSGENTEAFF
TRBD1,many,TRBJ2-2,TRBV2,TGTGCCAGCAGTGCCCTGACAGGGGCGGGCGGGGAGCTGTTTTTT,CASSALTGAGGELFF
.,.,TRBJ2-1,TRBV7-7,TGTGCTAGCAGCTTAATAGGGGGTGGTGACAATGAGCAGTTCTTC,CASSLIGGGDNEQFF
.,medium-sized,TRBJ2-5,TRBV7-8,TGTGCCAGCAGCTTACAGGTATTCGGCAGACAAGAGACCCAGTACTTC,CASSLQVFGRQETQYF
.,many,TRBJ2-1,TRBV7-3,TGTGCCAGCAGCTCTAGCAACAATGAGCAGTTCTTC,CASSSSNNEQFF
.,many,TRBJ1-3,TRBV12-3/TRBV12-4,TGTGCCAGCACCCTACAGGGATCCTCTGGAAACACCATATATTTT,CASTLQGSSGNTIYF
TRBD1,many,TRBJ2-1,TRBV11-2,TGTGCCAGCAGCTTAGGGGACAGAGGGGGTTTCTTC,CASSLGDRGGFF
.,many,TRBJ2-1,TRBV20-1,TGCAGTGCTAGGAAGGGGACACTCTCCTACAATGAGCAGTTCTTC,CSARKGTLSYNEQFF
.,many,TRBJ1-5,TRBV28,TGTGCCAGCAGTTTTGGGGGGAAGGTTGGTGGCAATCAGCCCCAGCATTTT,CASSFGGKVGGNQPQHF
.,many,TRBJ2-5,TRBV30,TGTGCCTTCAGCGGGCAAGAGACCCAGTACTTC,CAFSGQETQYF
TRBD1,many,TRBJ2-2,TRBV24-1,TGTGCCACCAGTGACCCCGGGGACAGCGCGAACACCGGGGAGCTGTTTTTT,CATSDPGDSANTGELFF
.,many,TRBJ2-7,TRBV7-9,TGTGCCAGCAGCCACGGAGAGCCGCCGGTAAAGCAGTACTTC,CASSHGEPPVKQYF
TRBD2,few,TRBJ2-1,TRBV4-1,TGCGCCAGCAGCCAAAGGGCGGGAGGCAGTGAGCAGTTCTTC,CASSQRAGGSEQFF
.,many,TRBJ2-1,TRBV5-5,TGTGCCAGCAGCTTGATGGTAAATGAGCAGTTCTTC,CASSLMVNEQFF